One and the same sample provided the 19 T cell receptor beta chains below, sequenced in a study of OX40 agonist ivuxolimab in advanced cancers. Sequencing used immunoSEQ multiplex PCR; TCRdb keeps in-frame clones, though not all of them. The sample has 40,000 to 50,000 clones, 70% to 90% seen once. Sample: CD4+ or CD8+ T cells sorted from blood, taken in a trial of the OX40 agonist ivuxolimab. These receptors were obtained from an adult with an advanced solid tumor such as melanoma, head and neck, liver or kidney cancer.

The chain couples TRBV27 to TRBJ2-5; 12 bases map to TRBD2. V shed 2 bases and J 3 bases; nucleotides not matched to a gene: 4. The CDR3 extends over 16 amino acids. Germline V gene lookup returns CDR1 MNHEY and CDR2 SMNVEV (reference sequence). CDR3 protein: CASSLVLAGGEETQYF. The CDR3 nucleotides are TGTGCCAGCAGTTTAGTCCTAGCGGGGGGGGAAGAGACCCAGTACTTC.

The chain employs TRBV4-3 and TRBJ2-3; D is perhaps TRBD1 (5 bases). The CDR3 has 16 residues. Trimming cost V 0 bases and J 2 bases, with 12 bases left between them. Germline V CDR1 and CDR2: LGHNA, YSLEER. CDR3 in DNA: TGCGCCAGCAGCCAAGATACAGGACGTGACACAGATACGCAGTATTTT. This codes for CASSQDTGRDTDTQYF.

The rearrangement links TRBV5-4 to TRBJ2-1; the D gene is possibly TRBD2 (5 bases). The CDR3 sequence is 15 residues long. The V end was cut by 2 bases, the J end by 4 bases, with 13 bases between. CDR1 and CDR2 (germline): SGHNT, YYREEE (reference sequence). The DNA of the CDR3 is TGTGCCAGCAGCTTCGGACTGAACCGGTACAATGAGCAGTTCTTC. Translation: CASSFGLNRYNEQFF. Full variable domain (outside the CDR3, taken from reference TRBV5-4 and TRBJ2-1): ETGVTQSPTHLIKTRGQQVTLRCSSQSGHNTVSWYQQALGQGPQFIFQYYREEENGRGNFPPRFSGLQFPNYSSELNVNALELDDSALYLCASSFGLNRYNEQFFGPGTRLTVL.

V usage is TRBV7-9 and J usage is TRBJ2-3; no clear D gene. This CDR3 comprises 15 residues. The germline V gene encodes CDR1 SEHNR and CDR2 FQNEAQ (reference sequence). Trimming removed 1 base at V and 2 bases at J, with 10 bases between. The CDR3 loop reads CASSLVTGNTDTQYF. CDR3 sequence (DNA): TGTGCCAGCAGCTTAGTGACTGGGAACACAGATACGCAGTATTTT.

This chain connects TRBV9 to TRBJ1-1; D might be TRBD1 (6 bases). Germline loops: CDR1 SGDLS, CDR2 YYNGEE. Trimming took off 2 bases at V and 1 base at J, with 6 bases between the two ends. The CDR3 contains 13 residues. The CDR3 spells CASSVGANTEAFF. The CDR3 coding sequence is TGTGCCAGCAGCGTGGGGGCGAACACTGAAGCTTTCTTT. Drawing the rest from reference TRBV9 and TRBJ1-1, the complete variable domain is DSGVTQTPKHLITATGQRVTLRCSPRSGDLSVYWYQQSLDQGLQFLIQYYNGEERAKGNILERFSAQQFPDLHSELNLSSLELGDSALYFCASSVGANTEAFFGQGTRLTVV.

The rearrangement joins TRBV21-1 to TRBJ2-1; the table names TRBD1, a call not compared with the DNA. TRBV21-1 is reported as a pseudogene. CDR3 size: 17 residues. CDR3 protein: CASSIPPGQGGLPGQFF. DNA of the CDR3: TGTGCCAGCAGCATCCCACCGGGACAGGGGGGCCTACCGGGGCAGTTCTTC.

V is TRBV27 and J is TRBJ1-1, with 7 bases matching TRBD1. The junction had 10 bases not matched to a gene; V was cut back by 3 bases and J by 3 bases. Germline V lookup: CDR1 MNHEY, CDR2 SMNVEV (reference sequence). This CDR3 comprises 16 residues. The CDR3 DNA reads as TGTGCCAGCAGTTTCGGCGTCACAGGGGTTCACACTGAAGCTTTCTTT. Amino acids: CASSFGVTGVHTEAFF.

The rearrangement joins TRBV6-6 to TRBJ2-1; TRBD2 matches 7 bases. V lost 0 bases to trimming and J lost 1 base; unmatched junction nucleotides: 3. Germline V gene sequence: CDR1 MNHNY, CDR2 SVGAGI (reference sequence). CDR3 length: 16 amino acids. CDR3 residues: CASSYSGGRSYNEQFF. In DNA form, the CDR3 reads TGTGCCAGCAGTTACTCGGGCGGGAGATCCTACAATGAGCAGTTCTTC.

This chain links TRBV28 with TRBJ1-5; unclear D gene. Trimming pared 1 base from V and 3 bases from J, leaving 10 bases between. The CDR3 covers 15 residues. The V gene's germline CDR1 is MDHEN and CDR2 SYDVKM. CDR3 nucleotide sequence: TGTGCCAGCAGTTTATACCCATCGTACAATCAGCCCCAGCATTTT. Amino acid sequence: CASSLYPSYNQPQHF. Complete variable domain (other parts from reference TRBV28 and TRBJ1-5): DVKVTQSSRYLVKRTGEKVFLECVQDMDHENMFWYRQDPGLGLRLIYFSYDVKMKEKGDIPEGYSVSREKKERFSLILESASTNQTSMYLCASSLYPSYNQPQHFGDGTRLSIL.

The chain uses TRBV6-5 and TRBJ2-1; TRBD2 matches at 7 bases. Losses at the gene ends were 2 bases for V and 8 bases for J; bases not matched to a gene: 9. The CDR3 sequence is 15 residues long. Germline CDR1 and CDR2: MNHEY and SVGAGI. Here the CDR3 reads CASSYTRDYYDEQFF. In nucleotides, the CDR3 is TGTGCCAGCAGTTACACCCGGGACTATTACGATGAGCAGTTCTTC.

This chain links TRBV30 with TRBJ2-1, with D maybe TRBD1 (6 bases). This CDR3 region has 15 residues. Germline V CDR1 and CDR2: GTSNPN, SVGIG (reference sequence). The V and J ends lost 3 bases and 0 bases respectively, with 12 bases between them. The CDR3 DNA sequence: TGTGCCTGGAGCGAAGGGGGTAGCTCCTACAATGAGCAGTTCTTC. Its translation: CAWSEGGSSYNEQFF.

In its sample, this clone was seen once. The V and J genes are TRBV5-4 and TRBJ2-1, with 8 bases fitting TRBD2. Per germline, CDR1 SGHNT and CDR2 YYREEE (reference sequence). The trim removed 2 bases at V and 9 bases at J, leaving 7 bases unmatched. CDR3 length: 14 residues. CDR3 coding DNA: TGTGCCAGCAGCTTAAACGGACTAGCCAGTGAGCAGTTCTTC. Protein sequence: CASSLNGLASEQFF.

V usage is TRBV6-6 and J usage is TRBJ2-7; D assignment may be TRBD1 or TRBD2 (5 bases each). V lost 2 bases to trimming and J lost 3 bases, with 8 bases between them. The V gene's germline CDR1 is MNHNY and CDR2 SVGAGI (reference sequence). CDR3 size: 13 residues. This CDR3 is CASSYGAGYEQYF. As DNA, the CDR3 is TGTGCCAGCAGTTACGGGGCGGGCTACGAGCAGTACTTC.

This chain uses TRBV2 with TRBJ2-1, with TRBD2 matching over 11 bases. Germline loops: CDR1 SNHLY, CDR2 FYNNEI. The CDR3 runs 15 residues. The junction had 4 bases not matched to a gene; V was cut back by 8 bases and J by 1 base. This chain's CDR3 is CASGGLAVSYNEQFF. CDR3 nucleotide sequence: TGTGCCAGCGGGGGACTAGCGGTTTCCTACAATGAGCAGTTCTTC.

The chain has TRBV6-5 and TRBJ1-2; no clear D. V was trimmed by 5 bases and J by 2 bases, leaving 15 bases between them. The CDR3 totals 15 residues. Germline V gives CDR1 MNHEY, CDR2 SVGAGI. CDR3: CASSPGSLSNYGYTF. Written as DNA, the CDR3 is TGTGCCAGCAGTCCCGGGTCTTTGTCGAACTATGGCTACACCTTC.

This clone was observed a single time. The V call is TRBV30, the J call TRBJ1-6; D uncertain. V dropped 3 bases and J dropped 3 bases, with 6 bases sitting between them. This CDR3 has 13 residues. In germline, CDR1 is GTSNPN, CDR2 SVGIG (reference sequence). CDR3 bases: TGTGCCTGGAGCGTCAGCTATAATTCACCCCTCCACTTT. Residues: CAWSVSYNSPLHF. Full variable domain (missing parts from reference TRBV30 and TRBJ1-6): SQTIHQWPATLVQPVGSPLSLECTVEGTSNPNLYWYRQAAGRGLQLLFYSVGIGQISSEVPQNLSASRPQDRQFILSSKKLLLSDSGFYLCAWSVSYNSPLHFGNGTRLTVT.

This clone was seen a handful of times. The chain employs TRBV19 and TRBJ2-5; 8 bases align to TRBD1. J gave up 2 bases and V 3 bases, and 5 bases lay outside the gene matches. Germline CDR1 LNHDA, CDR2 SQIVND (reference sequence). The length of the CDR3 is 15 residues. CDR3: CASSIAGGIQETQYF. CDR3 nucleotide sequence: TGTGCCAGTAGTATCGCAGGGGGCATTCAAGAGACCCAGTACTTC.

The genes are TRBV5-6 and TRBJ2-7; D may be TRBD1 (5 bases). CDR1 and CDR2 from the germline V gene are SGHDT and YYEEEE. The germline V and J ends were trimmed by 4 bases and 6 bases, with 20 bases remaining between them. This CDR3 comprises 15 residues. CDR3 nucleotide sequence: TGTGCCAGCAGCCTATGGACATTTTTGAACGGCGAGCAGTACTTC. This codes for CASSLWTFLNGEQYF.

This rearrangement joins TRBV12-2 to TRBJ1-2. TRBV12-2 has pseudogene status. The CDR3 runs to 15 residues. CDR3 bases: TGTGCAAGTCGCCCGGATCCACGAAAGACCTATGGCTACACCTTC. Its translation is CASRPDPRKTYGYTF.